These 9 T cell receptor beta chains originate from one sample sequenced in a study of T cell responses to AZD1222 COVID-19 vaccine. TCRdb's copy holds only in-frame clones and misses some; the assay was immunoSEQ multiplex PCR. The sample records over 100,000 clones, under 95% being singletons. Sequenced here: peripheral blood, sampled 28 days after the second AZD1222 dose. These receptors were obtained from an adult who received the AZD1222 COVID-19 vaccine.

A word on this clone: Relative to the germline gene, one junction end is altered; a read error may explain this. For the CDR3, the DNA is TGTGCCAGTATTATAGCCCACGCGACAGGGGGCGAGCAGTACTTC. Protein sequence: CASIIAHATGGEQYF. The chain joins TRBV19 to TRBJ2-7; 9 bases match TRBD1. The CDR3 length is 15 residues. The germline gives CDR1 LNHDA, CDR2 SQIVND (reference sequence).

The CDR3 DNA reads TGTGCCAGCAGCTTCGGGCCTAAGGGGAGGGAGACCCAGTACTTC. It yields the protein CASSFGPKGRETQYF. The chain is built from TRBV7-9 and TRBJ2-5; D perhaps matches TRBD2 (6 bases). This CDR3 has 15 amino acids. V dropped 3 bases and J dropped 5 bases, with 16 bases sitting between them. Germline V CDR1 and CDR2: SEHNR, FQNEAQ (reference sequence).

The rearrangement uses TRBV12-5 and TRBJ1-5; D gene ambiguous. The CDR3 runs 12 residues. The V gene's germline CDR1 is LGHNT and CDR2 FRNRAP. Trimming removed 7 bases from V and 8 bases from J, with 12 bases in between. As DNA, the CDR3 is TGTGCTAGTGCCCGAGTTGTTGAGCCCCAGCATTTT. Its protein product is CASARVVEPQHF.

The chain couples TRBV5-1 to TRBJ2-2, with unresolved D. CDR3 length: 17 amino acids. Deletions cut 0 bases from V and 3 bases from J, with 15 bases between. Germline CDR1 reads SGHRS; CDR2 reads YFSETQ. CDR3 nucleotide sequence: TGCGCCAGCAGCTTGGATCCCCTCACTGCCTACACCGGGGAGCTGTTTTTT. Translation: CASSLDPLTAYTGELFF.

V gene TRBV7-9 combines with J gene TRBJ2-1; D gene uncertain. The germline CDR1 and CDR2 sequences are SEHNR and FQNEAQ (reference sequence). The CDR3 length is 15 residues. With 1 base removed from V and 4 bases from J, the gap between germline ends came to 11 bases. The CDR3 coding sequence is TGTGCCAGCAGCTTAGGAGTATTGAGTTACAATGAGCAGTTCTTC. It yields the protein CASSLGVLSYNEQFF.

The chain combines TRBV5-6 with TRBJ2-7, with D uncertain. V gave up 4 bases and J gave up 2 bases, with 4 bases separating them. The CDR3 is made up of 11 amino acids. Germline V gives CDR1 SGHDT, CDR2 YYEEEE. The CDR3 protein is CASSRAYEQYF. The CDR3, as DNA: TGTGCCAGCAGCCGTGCCTACGAGCAGTACTTC.

The rearrangement uses TRBV19 and TRBJ2-3; D call uncertain. CDR1 LNHDA and CDR2 SQIVND come from the germline V gene (reference sequence). CDR3 length: 14 residues. V dropped 0 bases and J dropped 0 bases, with 4 bases sitting between them. The CDR3 DNA reads TGTGCCAGTAGTATAGACCGGAGCACAGATACGCAGTATTTT. This codes for CASSIDRSTDTQYF.

The chain employs TRBV29-1 and TRBJ2-7; possible D gene TRBD1, 5 bases. Trimming took off 6 bases at V and 5 bases at J, with 11 bases between the two ends. This CDR3 has 11 amino acids. Germline loops: CDR1 SQVTM, CDR2 ANQGSEA. The CDR3 region is CSVGDSDEQYF. CDR3 nucleotide sequence: TGCAGCGTCGGTGACAGCGACGAGCAGTACTTC.

The genes are TRBV28 and TRBJ2-7; weak D call: TRBD2 (6 bases). The CDR3 contains 13 residues. V was cut by 6 bases and J by 2 bases, with 11 bases left in between. CDR1 MDHEN and CDR2 SYDVKM come from the germline V gene. The CDR3 bases are TGTGCCAGCAGATATCGGGGGACCTACGAGCAGTACTTC. Amino acids: CASRYRGTYEQYF.